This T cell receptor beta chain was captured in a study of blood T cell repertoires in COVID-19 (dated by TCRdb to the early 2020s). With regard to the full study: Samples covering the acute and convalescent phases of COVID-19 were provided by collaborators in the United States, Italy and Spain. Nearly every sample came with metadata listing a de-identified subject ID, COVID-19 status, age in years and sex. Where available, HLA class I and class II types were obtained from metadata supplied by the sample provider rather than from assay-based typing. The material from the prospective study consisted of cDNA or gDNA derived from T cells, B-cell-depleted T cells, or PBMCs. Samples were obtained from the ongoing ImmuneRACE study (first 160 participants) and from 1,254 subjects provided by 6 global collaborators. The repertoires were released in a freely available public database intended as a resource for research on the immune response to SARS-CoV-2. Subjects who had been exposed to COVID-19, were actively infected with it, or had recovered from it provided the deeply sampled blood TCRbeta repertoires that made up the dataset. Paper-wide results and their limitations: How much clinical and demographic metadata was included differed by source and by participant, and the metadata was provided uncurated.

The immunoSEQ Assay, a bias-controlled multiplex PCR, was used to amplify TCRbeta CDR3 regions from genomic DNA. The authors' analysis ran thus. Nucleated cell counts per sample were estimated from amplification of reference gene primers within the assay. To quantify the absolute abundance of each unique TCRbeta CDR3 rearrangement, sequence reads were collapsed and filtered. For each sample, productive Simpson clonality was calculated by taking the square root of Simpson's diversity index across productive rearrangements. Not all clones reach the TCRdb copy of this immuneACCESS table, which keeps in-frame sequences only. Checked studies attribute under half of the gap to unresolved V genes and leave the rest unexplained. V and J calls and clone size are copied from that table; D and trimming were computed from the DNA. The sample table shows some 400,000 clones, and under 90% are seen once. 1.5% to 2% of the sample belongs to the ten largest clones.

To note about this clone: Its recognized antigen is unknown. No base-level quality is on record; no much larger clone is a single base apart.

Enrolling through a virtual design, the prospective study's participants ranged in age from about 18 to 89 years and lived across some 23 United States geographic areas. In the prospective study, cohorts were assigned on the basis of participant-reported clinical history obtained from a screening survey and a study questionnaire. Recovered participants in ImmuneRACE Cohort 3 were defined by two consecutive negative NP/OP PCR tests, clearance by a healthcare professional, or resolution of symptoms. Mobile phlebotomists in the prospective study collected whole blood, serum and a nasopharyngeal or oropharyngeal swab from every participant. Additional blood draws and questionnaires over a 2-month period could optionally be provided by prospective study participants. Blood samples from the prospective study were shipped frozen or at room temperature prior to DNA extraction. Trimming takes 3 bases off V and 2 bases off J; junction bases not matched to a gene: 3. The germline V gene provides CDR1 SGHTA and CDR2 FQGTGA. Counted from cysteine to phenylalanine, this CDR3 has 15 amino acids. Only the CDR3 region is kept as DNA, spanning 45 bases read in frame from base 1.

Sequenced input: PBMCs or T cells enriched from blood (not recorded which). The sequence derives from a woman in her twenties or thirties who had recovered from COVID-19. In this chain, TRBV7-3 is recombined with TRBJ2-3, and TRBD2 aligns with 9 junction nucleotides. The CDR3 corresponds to CASSFERGDTDTQYF. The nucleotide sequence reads TGTGCCAGCAGCTTCGAGCGGGGGGACACAGATACGCAGTATTTT.